This T cell receptor beta chain was retrieved from a study of CD8 T cells in ankylosing spondylitis. On this clonotype: What it binds is not known.

The CDR3 is 13 residues long. CDR1 and CDR2 from the germline V gene are DFQATT and SNEGSKA (reference sequence). V lost 3 bases and J 1 base, leaving 6 bases between the germline ends. Quantitative 5'-RACE with molecular barcodes was used to make the TCR beta libraries. Using its own MiXCR run on the 5' RACE reads, TCRdb lists one record per CDR3 protein. The repertoire holds about 440,000 distinct CDR3 sequences, with over 15% as singletons. Study-wide results and limits: Disease-linked clones were CD8+ and relatively rare in peripheral blood. Earlier work had already found some motif variants in reactive arthritis synovial fluid and blood. Seemingly characteristic of ankylosing spondylitis blood was a TCR beta motif consisting of several highly homologous variants. Significantly higher representation of disease-linked clones was reported for matched ankylosing spondylitis synovial fluid.

V gene TRBV20-1 combines with J gene TRBJ2-2; no firm D call. The sample was blood, either unsorted or a sorted T cell fraction (not recorded which). The sequence came from a male donor with ankylosing spondylitis. The CDR3 loop reads CSARIQNTGELFF. The CDR3 DNA sequence: TGCAGTGCTAGGATACAGAACACCGGGGAGCTGTTTTTT.